This T cell receptor (beta chain) stems from a study of cytomegalovirus exposure and HLA in healthy donors. Study-wide results and limits: Around 160 TCR beta chains were listed as cytomegalovirus-associated. TCR beta sequences reportedly predicted most subjects' HLA-A and HLA-B alleles accurately.

Note on this clone: As yet, its antigen is unknown.

Primers: 60 Vbeta forward and 13 Jbeta reverse. Profiled with immunoSEQ multiplex PCR; TCRdb holds only in-frame clones, not every one. This repertoire shows 100,000 to 140,000 clones, about 80% found once; its top ten account for 7% to 8%. Germline CDR1 reads SGHAT; CDR2 reads FQNNGV. V was shortened by 4 bases and J by 9 bases, with 13 bases between the two germline ends. This CDR3 spans 13 amino acids. This rearrangement joins TRBV11-2 to TRBJ2-1; the D gene is possibly TRBD1 (7 bases). The TCR was taken from a man aged 30 to 39 in good health and CMV-seronegative. Sequenced material: PBMCs. CDR3 nucleotide sequence: TGTGCCAGCAGCTCAGGGGGGTCAGGTGAGCAGTTCTTC. Amino acid sequence: CASSSGGSGEQFF. Using reference TRBV11-2 and TRBJ2-1 for the parts outside the CDR3, the full variable domain is EAGVAQSPRYKIIEKRQSVAFWCNPISGHATLYWYQQILGQGPKLLIQFQNNGVVDDSQLPKDRFSAERLKGVDSTLKIQPAKLEDSAVYLCASSSGGSGEQFFGPGTRLTVL.